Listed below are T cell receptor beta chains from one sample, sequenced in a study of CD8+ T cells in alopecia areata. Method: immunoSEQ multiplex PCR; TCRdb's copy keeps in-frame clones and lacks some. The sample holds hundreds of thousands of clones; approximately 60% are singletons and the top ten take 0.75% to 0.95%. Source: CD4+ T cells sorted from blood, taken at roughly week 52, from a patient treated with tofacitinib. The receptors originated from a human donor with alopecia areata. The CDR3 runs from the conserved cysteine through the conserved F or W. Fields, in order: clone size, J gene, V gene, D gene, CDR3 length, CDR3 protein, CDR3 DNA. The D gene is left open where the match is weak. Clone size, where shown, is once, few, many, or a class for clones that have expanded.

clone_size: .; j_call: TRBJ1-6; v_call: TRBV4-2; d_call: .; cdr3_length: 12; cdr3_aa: CASSATNSPLHF; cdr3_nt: TGTGCCAGCAGCGCGACCAATTCACCCCTCCACTTT
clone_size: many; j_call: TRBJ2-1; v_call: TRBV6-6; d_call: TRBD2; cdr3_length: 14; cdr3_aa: CASEAGTTYNEQFF; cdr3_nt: TGTGCCAGTGAAGCGGGGACCACCTACAATGAGCAGTTCTTC
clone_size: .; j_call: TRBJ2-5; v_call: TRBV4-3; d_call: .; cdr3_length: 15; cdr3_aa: CASSQERNLGETQYF; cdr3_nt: TGCGCCAGCAGCCAAGAAAGGAATTTAGGAGAGACCCAGTACTTC
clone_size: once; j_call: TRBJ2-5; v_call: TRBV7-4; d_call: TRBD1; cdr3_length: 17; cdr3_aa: CASSSDRGPTYQETQYF; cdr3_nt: TGTGCCAGCAGCTCGGACAGGGGGCCCACGTACCAAGAGACCCAGTACTTC
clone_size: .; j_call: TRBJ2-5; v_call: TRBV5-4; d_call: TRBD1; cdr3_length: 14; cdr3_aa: CASSSPDRAETQYF; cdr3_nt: TGTGCCAGCAGCTCCCCCGACAGGGCCGAGACCCAGTACTTC
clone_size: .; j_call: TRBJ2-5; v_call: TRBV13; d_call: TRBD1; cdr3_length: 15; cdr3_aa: CASSSLFDRVETQYF; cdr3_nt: TGTGCCAGCAGCTCCCTCTTCGACAGGGTGGAGACCCAGTACTTC
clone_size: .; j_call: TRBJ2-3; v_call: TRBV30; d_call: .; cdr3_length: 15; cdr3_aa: CAWSAGDSSTDTQYF; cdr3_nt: TGTGCCTGGAGTGCAGGGGACTCTAGCACAGATACGCAGTATTTT
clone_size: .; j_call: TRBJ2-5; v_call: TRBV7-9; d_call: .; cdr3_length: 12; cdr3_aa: CASSLVGETQYF; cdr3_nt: TGTGCCAGCAGCTTAGTTGGGGAGACCCAGTACTTC
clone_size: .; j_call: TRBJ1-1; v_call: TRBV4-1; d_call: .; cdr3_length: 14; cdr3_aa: CASSQDSRVTEAFF; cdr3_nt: TGCGCCAGCAGCCAAGATTCTCGGGTTACTGAAGCTTTCTTT
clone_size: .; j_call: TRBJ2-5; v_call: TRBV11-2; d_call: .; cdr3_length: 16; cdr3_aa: CASSLEGRRARGAQYF; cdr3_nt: TGTGCCAGCAGCTTAGAAGGCAGGAGGGCTAGGGGGGCCCAGTACTTC
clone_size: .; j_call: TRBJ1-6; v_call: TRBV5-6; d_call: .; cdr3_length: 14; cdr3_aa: CASSLAGPNSPLHF; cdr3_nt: TGTGCCAGCAGCTTGGCGGGGCCTAATTCACCCCTCCACTTT
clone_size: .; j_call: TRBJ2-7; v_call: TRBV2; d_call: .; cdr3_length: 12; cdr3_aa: CASSAFRREQYF; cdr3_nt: TGTGCCAGCAGCGCTTTCAGGAGAGAGCAGTACTTC
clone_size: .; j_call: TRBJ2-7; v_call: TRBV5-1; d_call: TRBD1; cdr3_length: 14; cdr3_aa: CASSKGQGSYEQYF; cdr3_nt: TGCGCCAGCAGCAAGGGACAGGGATCTTACGAGCAGTACTTC
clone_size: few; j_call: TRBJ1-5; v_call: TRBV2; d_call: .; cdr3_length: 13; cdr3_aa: CASRRDSNQPQHF; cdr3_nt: TGTGCCAGTAGACGGGACAGCAATCAGCCCCAGCATTTT
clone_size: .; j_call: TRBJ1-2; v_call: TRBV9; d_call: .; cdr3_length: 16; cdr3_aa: CASSLARGRPNYGYTF; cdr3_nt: TGTGCCAGCAGTCTGGCAAGGGGCAGACCTAACTATGGCTACACCTTC
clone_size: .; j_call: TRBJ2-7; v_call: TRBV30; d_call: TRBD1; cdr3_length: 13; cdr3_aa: CAWSGQGGDEQYF; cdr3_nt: TGTGCCTGGAGCGGACAGGGTGGCGACGAGCAGTACTTC
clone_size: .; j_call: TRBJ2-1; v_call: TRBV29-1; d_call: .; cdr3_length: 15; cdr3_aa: CSVGGGSGDRNEQFF; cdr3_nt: TGCAGCGTTGGAGGGGGGTCAGGGGATCGCAATGAGCAGTTCTTC
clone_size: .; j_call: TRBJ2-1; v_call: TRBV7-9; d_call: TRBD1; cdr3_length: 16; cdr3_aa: CASSGGQGSSYNEQFF; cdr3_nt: TGTGCCAGCAGCGGCGGACAGGGGTCCTCCTACAATGAGCAGTTCTTC
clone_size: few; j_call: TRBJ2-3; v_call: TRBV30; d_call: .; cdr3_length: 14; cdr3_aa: CAWSRGDFTDTQYF; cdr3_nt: TGTGCCTGGAGTCGAGGGGATTTCACAGATACGCAGTATTTT
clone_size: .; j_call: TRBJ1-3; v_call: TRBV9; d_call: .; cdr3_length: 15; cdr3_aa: CASSPSEGQGNTIYF; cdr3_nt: TGTGCCAGCAGCCCGTCGGAAGGACAGGGAAACACCATATATTTT
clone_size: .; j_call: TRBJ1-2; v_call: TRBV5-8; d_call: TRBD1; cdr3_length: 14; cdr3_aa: CASSYYDRGIGYTF; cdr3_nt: TGTGCCAGCAGCTATTATGACAGGGGTATAGGTTACACCTTC
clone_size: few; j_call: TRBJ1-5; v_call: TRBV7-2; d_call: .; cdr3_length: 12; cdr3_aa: CASRSGSQPQHF; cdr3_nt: TGTGCCAGCAGGTCAGGATCCCAGCCCCAGCATTTT
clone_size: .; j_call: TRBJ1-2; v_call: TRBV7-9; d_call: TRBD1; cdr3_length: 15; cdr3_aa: CASSLEGQGNYGYTF; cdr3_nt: TGTGCCAGCAGCTTAGAGGGACAGGGCAACTATGGCTACACCTTC
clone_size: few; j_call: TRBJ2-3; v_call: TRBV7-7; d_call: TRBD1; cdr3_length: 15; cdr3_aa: CASSLGTGVTDTQYF; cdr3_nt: TGTGCTAGCTCGTTGGGGACAGGGGTAACAGATACGCAGTATTTT
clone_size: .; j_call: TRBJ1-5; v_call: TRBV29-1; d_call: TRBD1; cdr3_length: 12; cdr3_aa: CSAGQGDQPQHF; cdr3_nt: TGCAGCGCCGGACAGGGAGATCAGCCCCAGCATTTT
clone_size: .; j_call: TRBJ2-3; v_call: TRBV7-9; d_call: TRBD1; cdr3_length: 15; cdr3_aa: CASSSDRDATDTQYF; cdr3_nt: TGTGCCAGCAGCTCGGACAGGGATGCGACAGATACGCAGTATTTT
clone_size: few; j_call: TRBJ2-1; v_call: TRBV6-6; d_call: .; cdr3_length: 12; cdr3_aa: CASSYSDREQFF; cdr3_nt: TGTGCCAGCAGTTACTCCGACAGGGAGCAGTTCTTC
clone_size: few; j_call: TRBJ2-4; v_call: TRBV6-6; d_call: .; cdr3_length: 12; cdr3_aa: CASGGGKNIQYF; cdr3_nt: TGTGCCAGCGGGGGTGGCAAAAACATTCAGTACTTC
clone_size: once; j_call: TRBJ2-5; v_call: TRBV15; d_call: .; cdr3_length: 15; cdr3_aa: CATSSQALGRETQYF; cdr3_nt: TGTGCCACCAGCAGCCAGGCCCTGGGCCGGGAGACCCAGTACTTC
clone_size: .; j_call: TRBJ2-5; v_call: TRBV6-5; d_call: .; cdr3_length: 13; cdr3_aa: CASSPPGVETQYF; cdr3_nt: TGTGCCAGCAGCCCCCCGGGGGTTGAGACCCAGTACTTC
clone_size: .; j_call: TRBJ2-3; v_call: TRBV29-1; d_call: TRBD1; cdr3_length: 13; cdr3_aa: CSVRGGNTDTQYF; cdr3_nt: TGCAGCGTTAGAGGGGGCAACACAGATACGCAGTATTTT
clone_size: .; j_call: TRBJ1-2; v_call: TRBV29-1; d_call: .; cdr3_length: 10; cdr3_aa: CSVADYGYTF; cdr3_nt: TGCAGCGTTGCTGACTATGGCTACACCTTC
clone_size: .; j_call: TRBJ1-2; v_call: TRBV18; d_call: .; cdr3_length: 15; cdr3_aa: CASSLQTLPPGGYTF; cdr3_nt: TGTGCCAGCTCACTTCAGACTCTCCCCCCCGGTGGCTACACCTTC
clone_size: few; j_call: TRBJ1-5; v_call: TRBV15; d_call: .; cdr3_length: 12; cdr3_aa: CATSRGGQPQHF; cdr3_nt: TGTGCCACCAGCAGAGGGGGTCAGCCCCAGCATTTT
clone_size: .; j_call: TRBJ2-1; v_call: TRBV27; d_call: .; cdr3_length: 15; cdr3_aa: CASSSPGGRYNEQFF; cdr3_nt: TGTGCCAGCAGTTCTCCGGGGGGCAGATACAATGAGCAGTTCTTC
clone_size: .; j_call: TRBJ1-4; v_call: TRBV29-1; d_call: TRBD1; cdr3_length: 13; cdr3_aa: CSVQGAYNEKLFF; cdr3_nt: TGCAGCGTTCAGGGGGCATACAATGAAAAACTGTTTTTT
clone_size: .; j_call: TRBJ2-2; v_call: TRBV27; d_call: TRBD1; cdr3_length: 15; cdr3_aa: CASSLGTGLGGELFF; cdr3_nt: TGTGCCAGCAGTTTAGGGACAGGGCTGGGCGGGGAGCTGTTTTTT
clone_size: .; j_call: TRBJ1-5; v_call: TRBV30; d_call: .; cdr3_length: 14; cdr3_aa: CAWSVRGGAKPQHF; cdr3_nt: TGTGCCTGGAGTGTACGAGGGGGGGCCAAGCCCCAGCATTTT
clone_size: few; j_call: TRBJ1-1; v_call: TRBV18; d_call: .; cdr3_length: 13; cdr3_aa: CASSRAPNTEAFF; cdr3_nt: TGTGCCAGCTCACGGGCCCCGAACACTGAAGCTTTCTTT
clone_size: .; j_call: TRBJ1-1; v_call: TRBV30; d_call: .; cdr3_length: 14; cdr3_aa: CAWRGGWPRLGAFF; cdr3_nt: TGTGCCTGGAGGGGGGGCTGGCCGAGATTAGGAGCTTTCTTT
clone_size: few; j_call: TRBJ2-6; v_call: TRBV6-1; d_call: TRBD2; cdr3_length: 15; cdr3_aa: CASSPGRAGANVLTF; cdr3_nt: TGTGCCAGCAGTCCTGGGAGGGCTGGGGCCAACGTCCTGACTTTC
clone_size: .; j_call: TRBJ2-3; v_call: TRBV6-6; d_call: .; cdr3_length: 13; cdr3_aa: CASTTGTTDTQYF; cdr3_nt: TGTGCCAGCACAACAGGAACCACAGATACGCAGTATTTT
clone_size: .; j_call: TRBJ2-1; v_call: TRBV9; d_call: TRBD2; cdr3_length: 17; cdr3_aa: CASSVADLRLAYHEQFF; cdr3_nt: TGTGCCAGCAGCGTAGCGGATTTGAGACTAGCTTACCATGAGCAGTTCTTC
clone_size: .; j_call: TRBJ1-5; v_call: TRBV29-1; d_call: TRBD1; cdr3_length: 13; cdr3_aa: CSALTGANQPQHF; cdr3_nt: TGCAGCGCTCTGACAGGGGCAAATCAGCCCCAGCATTTT
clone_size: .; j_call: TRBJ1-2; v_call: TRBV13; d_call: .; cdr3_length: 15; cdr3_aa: CASSLGVQGFYGYTF; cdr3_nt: TGTGCCAGCAGCTTAGGTGTTCAGGGTTTCTATGGCTACACCTTC
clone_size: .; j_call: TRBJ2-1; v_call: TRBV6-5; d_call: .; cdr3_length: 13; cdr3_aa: CASSERVYNEQFF; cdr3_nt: TGTGCCAGCAGCGAAAGGGTATACAATGAGCAGTTCTTC
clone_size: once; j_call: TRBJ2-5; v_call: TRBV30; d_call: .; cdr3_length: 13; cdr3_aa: CAWRPDGQETQYF; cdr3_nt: TGTGCCTGGAGGCCTGACGGTCAAGAGACCCAGTACTTC
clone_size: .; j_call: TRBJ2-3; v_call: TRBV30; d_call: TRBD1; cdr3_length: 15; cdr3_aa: CAWRGAGTGRDTQYF; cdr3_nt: TGTGCCTGGAGGGGAGCCGGGACAGGGAGGGATACGCAGTATTTT
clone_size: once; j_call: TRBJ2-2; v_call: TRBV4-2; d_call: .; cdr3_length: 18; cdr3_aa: CASSLTTHTIANTGELFF; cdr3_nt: TGTGCCAGCAGCCTTACGACACACACAATCGCGAACACCGGGGAGCTGTTTTTT
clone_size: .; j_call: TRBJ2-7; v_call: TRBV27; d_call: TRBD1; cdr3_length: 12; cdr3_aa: CASSPQGYEQYF; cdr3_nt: TGTGCCAGCAGTCCACAGGGGTACGAGCAGTACTTC
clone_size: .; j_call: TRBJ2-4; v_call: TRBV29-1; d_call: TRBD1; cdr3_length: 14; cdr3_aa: CSVTPGTVGNIQYF; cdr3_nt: TGCAGCGTGACCCCCGGGACAGTAGGGAACATTCAGTACTTC
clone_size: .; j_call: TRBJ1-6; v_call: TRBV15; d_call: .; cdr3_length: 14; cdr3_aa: CATSSRDPNSPLHF; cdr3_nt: TGTGCCACCAGCTCTCGGGACCCCAATTCACCCCTCCACTTT
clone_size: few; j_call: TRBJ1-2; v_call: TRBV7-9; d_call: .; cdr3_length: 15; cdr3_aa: CASSFFSGSRYGYTF; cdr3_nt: TGTGCCAGCAGCTTTTTCTCAGGGAGCCGCTATGGCTACACCTTC
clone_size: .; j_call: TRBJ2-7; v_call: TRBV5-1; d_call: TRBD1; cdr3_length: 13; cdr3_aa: CASGEGAGYEQYF; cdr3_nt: TGCGCCAGCGGCGAGGGGGCGGGCTACGAGCAGTACTTC